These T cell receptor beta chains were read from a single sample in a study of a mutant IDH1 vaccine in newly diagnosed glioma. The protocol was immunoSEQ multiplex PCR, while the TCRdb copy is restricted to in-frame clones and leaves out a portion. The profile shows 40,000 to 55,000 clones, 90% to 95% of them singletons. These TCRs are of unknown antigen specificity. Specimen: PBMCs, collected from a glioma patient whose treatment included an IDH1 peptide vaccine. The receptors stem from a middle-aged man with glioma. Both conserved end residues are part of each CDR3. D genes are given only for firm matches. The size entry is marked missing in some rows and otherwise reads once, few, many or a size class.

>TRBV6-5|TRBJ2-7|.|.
TGTGCCAGCAGCCCCGGAGGCTACGAGCAGTACTTC
CASSPGGYEQYF
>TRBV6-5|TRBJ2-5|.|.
TGTGCCAGCAGTAACCCCACAGAGACCCAGTACTTC
CASSNPTETQYF
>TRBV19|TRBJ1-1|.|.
TGTGCCAGTAGTATTGGAAAAAGCGCCGGAACTGAAGCTTTCTTT
CASSIGKSAGTEAFF
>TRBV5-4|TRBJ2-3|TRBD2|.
TGTGCCAGCAGCTACAGGGGACTAGCGGGGGGGCGACGTACAGATACGCAGTATTTT
CASSYRGLAGGRRTDTQYF
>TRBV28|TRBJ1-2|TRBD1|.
TGTGCCAGCAGGACAGGGGGTCCGGCCTATGGCTACACCTTC
CASRTGGPAYGYTF
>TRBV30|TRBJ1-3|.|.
TGTGCCTGGAGAGCTGGAAACACCATATATTTT
CAWRAGNTIYF
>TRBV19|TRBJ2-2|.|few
TGTGCCAGTACCCTGGAGCCGGCCGGGGAGCTGTTTTTT
CASTLEPAGELFF
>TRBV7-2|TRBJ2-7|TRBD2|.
TGTGCCAGCAGCTTAGAGTTTAGACTAGCGGGGGGCTCCTACGAGCAGTACTTC
CASSLEFRLAGGSYEQYF
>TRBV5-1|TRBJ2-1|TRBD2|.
TGCGCCAGCAGCTGGGCGGGGGGGATGAATAATGAGCAGTTCTTC
CASSWAGGMNNEQFF
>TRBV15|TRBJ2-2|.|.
TGTGCCACCAGCAGAGCTAGCCTGGTCGGGGAGCTGTTTTTT
CATSRASLVGELFF
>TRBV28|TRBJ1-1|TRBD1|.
TGTGCCAGCCTCAGGACAGGGCTTTTCACTGAAGCTTTCTTT
CASLRTGLFTEAFF
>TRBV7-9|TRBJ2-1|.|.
TGTGCCAGCAGCCCTCAGGGGGGAGGGCCCTCCTACAATGAGCAGTTCTTC
CASSPQGGGPSYNEQFF
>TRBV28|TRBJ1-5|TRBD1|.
TGTGCCAGCAGTCGGACAGGTGTCGGGCCCCAGCATTTT
CASSRTGVGPQHF
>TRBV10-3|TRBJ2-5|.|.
TGTGCCATCAGTGAGTCCGGGGGCCCAGAGACCCAGTACTTC
CAISESGGPETQYF
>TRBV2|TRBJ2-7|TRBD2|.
TGTGCCAGCAGTACTAGCGGGGGGGCAGACGAGCAGTACTTC
CASSTSGGADEQYF
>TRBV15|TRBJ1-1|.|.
TGTGCCACCAGCAGAGTTACAGGGCGAGGCACTGAAGCTTTCTTT
CATSRVTGRGTEAFF
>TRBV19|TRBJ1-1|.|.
TGTGCCAGTAGTATCTTTTTAGGTGCTGAAGCTTTCTTT
CASSIFLGAEAFF
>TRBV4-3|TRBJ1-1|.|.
TGCGCCAGCAGCCAAGACAGAGAGAACACTGAAGCTTTCTTT
CASSQDRENTEAFF
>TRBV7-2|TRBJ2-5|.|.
TGTGCCAGCAGCTTAGTGCAAGAGACCCAGTACTTC
CASSLVQETQYF
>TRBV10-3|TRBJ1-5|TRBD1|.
TGTGCCATCGGCGGGACAGGGGTTGGAATCCAGCCCCAGCATTTT
CAIGGTGVGIQPQHF
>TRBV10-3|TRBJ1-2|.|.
TGTGCCATCTCGGGCCCGGCTAACAGAAACTATGGCTACACCTTC
CAISGPANRNYGYTF
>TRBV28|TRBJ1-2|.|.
TGTGCCAGCAGTTTTAGGGCCTATGGCTACACCTTC
CASSFRAYGYTF
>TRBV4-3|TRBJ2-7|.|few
TGCGCCAGCAGCCAAGATCTTGGAGCAGTCACCTACGAGCAGTACTTC
CASSQDLGAVTYEQYF
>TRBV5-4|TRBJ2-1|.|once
TGTGCCAGCAGCTGGGACGCCTACAATGAGCAGTTCTTC
CASSWDAYNEQFF
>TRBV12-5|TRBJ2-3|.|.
TGTGCTAGTGGTTTGGACTGGGATACGCAGTATTTT
CASGLDWDTQYF
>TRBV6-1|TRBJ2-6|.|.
TGTGCCAGCAGTGAAAACTGGGCGGGGTCTGGGGCCAACGTCCTGACTTTC
CASSENWAGSGANVLTF
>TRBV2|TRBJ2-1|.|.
TGTGCCAGCAGTGCGTGGCTCGAGCAGTTCTTC
CASSAWLEQFF
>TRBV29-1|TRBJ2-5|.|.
TGCAGCGTTGATGGGGCGGGAAGGAACCAAGAGACCCAGTACTTC
CSVDGAGRNQETQYF
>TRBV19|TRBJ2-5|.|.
TGTGCCAGTAGTTCCCCCACGGGGCGGCCGCAAGAGACCCAGTACTTC
CASSSPTGRPQETQYF
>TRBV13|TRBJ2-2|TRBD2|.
TGTGCCAGCAGCACGGCCATAGCGGGCAGGACCGGGGAGCTGTTTTTT
CASSTAIAGRTGELFF
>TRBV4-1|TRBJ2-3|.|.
TGCGCCAGCAGCCTCAGATTTTTGACTAGAAGCACAGATACGCAGTATTTT
CASSLRFLTRSTDTQYF
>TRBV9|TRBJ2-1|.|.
TGTGCCAGCAGCGTAGACGGGGGAGTCTCCTACAATGAGCAGTTCTTC
CASSVDGGVSYNEQFF
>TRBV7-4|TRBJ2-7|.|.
TGTGCCAGCAGCTTAGCGAGTGGTGTGAGGGACAATACCTACGAGCAGTACTTC
CASSLASGVRDNTYEQYF
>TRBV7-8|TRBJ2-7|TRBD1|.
TGTGCCAGCAGCTTAGGGGACAGCCGCTACGAGCAGTACTTC
CASSLGDSRYEQYF
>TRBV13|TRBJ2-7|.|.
TGTGCCAGCACCTCTCACGGGGGCTCCTACGAGCAGTACTTC
CASTSHGGSYEQYF
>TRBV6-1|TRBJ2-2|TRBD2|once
TGTGCCAGCAGTGGGGTAGCGGGGGGTGCGAACACCGGGGAGCTGTTTTTT
CASSGVAGGANTGELFF
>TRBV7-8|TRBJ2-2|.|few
TGTGCCAGCAGCCTTAGGGTACAGAACACCGGGGAGCTGTTTTTT
CASSLRVQNTGELFF
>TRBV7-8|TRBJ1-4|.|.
TGTGCCAGCAGCATCGGGGGTCTTGAAAAACTGTTTTTT
CASSIGGLEKLFF
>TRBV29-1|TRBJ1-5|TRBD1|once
TGCAGCGTCTTAGGACAGGCTAGCAATCAGCCCCAGCATTTT
CSVLGQASNQPQHF
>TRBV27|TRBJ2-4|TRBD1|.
TGTGCCAGCAGTCCCGGGACAGGGCGGAATCTAGCCAAAAACATTCAGTACTTC
CASSPGTGRNLAKNIQYF
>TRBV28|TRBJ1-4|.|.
TGTGCCAGCAGCTGGAGGGGGAGGGGGGAGGAAAAACTGTTTTTT
CASSWRGRGEEKLFF
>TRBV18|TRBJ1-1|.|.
TGTGCCAGCTCACCAAATGGAGGCTTGAACACTGAAGCTTTCTTT
CASSPNGGLNTEAFF
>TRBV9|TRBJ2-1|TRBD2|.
TGTGCCAGCAGCGCGGGGGGTGGGAGTGGTTACAATGAGCAGTTCTTC
CASSAGGGSGYNEQFF
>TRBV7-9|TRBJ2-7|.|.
TGTGCCAGCAGCTTAACGCAGGGCTACGAGCAGTACTTC
CASSLTQGYEQYF